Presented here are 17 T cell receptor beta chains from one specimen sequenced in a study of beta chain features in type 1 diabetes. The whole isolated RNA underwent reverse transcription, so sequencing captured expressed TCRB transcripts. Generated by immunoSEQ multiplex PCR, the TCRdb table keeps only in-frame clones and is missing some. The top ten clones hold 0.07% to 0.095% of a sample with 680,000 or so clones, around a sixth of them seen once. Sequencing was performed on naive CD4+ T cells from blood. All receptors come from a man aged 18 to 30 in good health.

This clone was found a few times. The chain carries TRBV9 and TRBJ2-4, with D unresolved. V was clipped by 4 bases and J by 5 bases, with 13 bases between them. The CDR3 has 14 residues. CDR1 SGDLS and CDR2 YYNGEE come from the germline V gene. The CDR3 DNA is TGTGCCAGCAGCCCCTTTGGGGTACAAAACATTCAGTACTTC. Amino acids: CASSPFGVQNIQYF.

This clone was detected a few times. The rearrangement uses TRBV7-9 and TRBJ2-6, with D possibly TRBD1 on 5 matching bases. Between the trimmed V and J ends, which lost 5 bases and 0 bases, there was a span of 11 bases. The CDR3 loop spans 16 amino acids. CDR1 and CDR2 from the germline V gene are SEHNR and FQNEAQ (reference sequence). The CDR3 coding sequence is TGTGCCAGCAGCCCCTTCACAGGCTCTGGGGCCAACGTCCTGACTTTC. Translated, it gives CASSPFTGSGANVLTF. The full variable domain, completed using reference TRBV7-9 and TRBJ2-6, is DTGVSQNPRHKITKRGQNVTFRCDPISEHNRLYWYRQTLGQGPEFLTYFQNEAQLEKSRLLSDRFSAERPKGSFSTLEIQRTEQGDSAMYLCASSPFTGSGANVLTFGAGSRLTVL.

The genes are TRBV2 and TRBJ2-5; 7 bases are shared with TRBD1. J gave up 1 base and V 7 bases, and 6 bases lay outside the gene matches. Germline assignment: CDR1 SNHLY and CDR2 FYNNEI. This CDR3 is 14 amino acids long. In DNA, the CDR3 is TGTGCCAGCATGACAGGGTGGCCCCAAGAGACCCAGTACTTC. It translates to CASMTGWPQETQYF.

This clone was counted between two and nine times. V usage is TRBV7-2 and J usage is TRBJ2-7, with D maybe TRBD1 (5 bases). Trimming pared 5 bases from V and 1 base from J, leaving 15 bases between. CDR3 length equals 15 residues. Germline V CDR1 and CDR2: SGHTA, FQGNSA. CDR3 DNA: TGTGCCAGCAGCCCCTGGACAACCAAGTCCTACGAGCAGTACTTC. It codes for CASSPWTTKSYEQYF.

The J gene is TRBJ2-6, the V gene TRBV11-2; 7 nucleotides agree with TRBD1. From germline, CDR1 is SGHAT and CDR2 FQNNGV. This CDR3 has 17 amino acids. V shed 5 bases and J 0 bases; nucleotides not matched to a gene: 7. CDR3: CASSPTGTASGANVLTF. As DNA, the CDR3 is TGTGCCAGCAGCCCAACCGGGACAGCCTCTGGGGCCAACGTCCTGACTTTC.

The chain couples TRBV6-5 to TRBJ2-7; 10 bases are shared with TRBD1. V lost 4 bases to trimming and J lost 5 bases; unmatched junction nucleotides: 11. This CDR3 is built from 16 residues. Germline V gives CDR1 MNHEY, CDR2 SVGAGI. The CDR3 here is CASSSSKGTGANEQYF. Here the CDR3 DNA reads TGTGCCAGCAGTTCCTCCAAAGGGACAGGGGCCAACGAGCAGTACTTC.

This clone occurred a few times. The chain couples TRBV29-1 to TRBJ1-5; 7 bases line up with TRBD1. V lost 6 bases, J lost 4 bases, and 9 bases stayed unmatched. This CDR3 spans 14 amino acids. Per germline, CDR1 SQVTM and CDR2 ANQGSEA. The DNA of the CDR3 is TGCAGCGTCGCCATTGGGACAGTGAATCAGCCCCAGCATTTT. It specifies CSVAIGTVNQPQHF. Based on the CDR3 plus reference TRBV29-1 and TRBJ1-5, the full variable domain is SAVISQKPSRDICQRGTSLTIQCQVDSQVTMMFWYRQQPGQSLTLIATANQGSEATYESGFVIDKFPISRPNLTFSTLTVSNMSPEDSSIYLCSVAIGTVNQPQHFGDGTRLSIL.

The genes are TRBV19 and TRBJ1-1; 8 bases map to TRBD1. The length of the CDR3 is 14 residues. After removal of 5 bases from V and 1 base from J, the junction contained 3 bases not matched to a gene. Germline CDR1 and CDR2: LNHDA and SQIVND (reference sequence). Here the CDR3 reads CASSLDRGNTEAFF. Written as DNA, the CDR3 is TGTGCCAGTAGTCTCGACAGGGGGAACACTGAAGCTTTCTTT.

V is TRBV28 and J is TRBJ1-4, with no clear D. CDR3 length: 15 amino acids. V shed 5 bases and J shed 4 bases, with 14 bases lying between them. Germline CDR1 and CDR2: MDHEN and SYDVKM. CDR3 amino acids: CASSRDGEVNEKLFF. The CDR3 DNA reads TGTGCCAGCAGTCGGGATGGGGAGGTTAATGAAAAACTGTTTTTT.

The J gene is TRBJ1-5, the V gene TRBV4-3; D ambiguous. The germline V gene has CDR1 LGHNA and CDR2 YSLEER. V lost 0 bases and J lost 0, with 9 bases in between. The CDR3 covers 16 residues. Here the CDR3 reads CASSQDHGFSNQPQHF. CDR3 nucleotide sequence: TGCGCCAGCAGCCAAGATCACGGATTTAGCAATCAGCCCCAGCATTTT.

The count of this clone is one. The CDR3 DNA follows: TGTGCCAGCAGCCCGACGGATCGGTTTTACCACGAGCAGTACTTC. It specifies CASSPTDRFYHEQYF. The chain uses TRBV28 and TRBJ2-7; D gene uncertain. The V end lost 6 bases, the J end lost 5 bases, and 20 bases lay between the germline ends. Germline loops: CDR1 MDHEN, CDR2 SYDVKM. This CDR3 is 15 amino acids long.

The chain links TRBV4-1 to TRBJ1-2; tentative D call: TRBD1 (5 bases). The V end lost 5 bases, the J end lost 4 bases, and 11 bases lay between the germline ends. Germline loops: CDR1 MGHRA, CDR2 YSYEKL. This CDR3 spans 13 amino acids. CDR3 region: CASSARGGYGYTF. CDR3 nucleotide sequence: TGCGCCAGCAGCGCCCGGGGGGGCTATGGCTACACCTTC.

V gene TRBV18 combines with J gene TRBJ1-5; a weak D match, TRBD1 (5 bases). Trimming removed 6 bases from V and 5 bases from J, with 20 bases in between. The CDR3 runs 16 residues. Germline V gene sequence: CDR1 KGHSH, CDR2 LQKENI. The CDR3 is CASSPGPDRTHQPQHF. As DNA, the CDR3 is TGTGCCAGCTCTCCGGGACCAGATCGGACTCATCAGCCCCAGCATTTT.

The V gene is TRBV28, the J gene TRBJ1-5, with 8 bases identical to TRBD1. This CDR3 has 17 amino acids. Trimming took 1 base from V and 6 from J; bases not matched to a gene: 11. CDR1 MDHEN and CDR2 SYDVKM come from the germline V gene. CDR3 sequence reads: CASSLSAGGRSGQPQHF. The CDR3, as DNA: TGTGCCAGCAGTTTATCCGCAGGGGGCCGTTCGGGTCAGCCCCAGCATTTT.

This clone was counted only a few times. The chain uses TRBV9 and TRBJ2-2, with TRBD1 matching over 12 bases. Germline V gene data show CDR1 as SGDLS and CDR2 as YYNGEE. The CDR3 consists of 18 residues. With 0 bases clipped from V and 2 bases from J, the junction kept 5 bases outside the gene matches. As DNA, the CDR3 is TGTGCCAGCAGCGTAGCTATGGGACAGGGGGCTAACACCGGGGAGCTGTTTTTT. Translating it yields CASSVAMGQGANTGELFF.

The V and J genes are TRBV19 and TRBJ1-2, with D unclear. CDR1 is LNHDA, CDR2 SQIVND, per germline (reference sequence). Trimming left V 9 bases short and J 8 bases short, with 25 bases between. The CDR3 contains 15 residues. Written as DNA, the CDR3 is TGTGCCAGCCGTCCCCCAGTGGGCAACGGGAACGGCTACACCTTC. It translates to CASRPPVGNGNGYTF.

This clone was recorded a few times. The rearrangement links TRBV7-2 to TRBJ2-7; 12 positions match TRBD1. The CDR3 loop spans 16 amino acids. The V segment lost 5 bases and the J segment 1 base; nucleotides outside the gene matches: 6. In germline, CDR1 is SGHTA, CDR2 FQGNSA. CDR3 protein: CASSPQGQGASYEQYF. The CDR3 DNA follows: TGTGCCAGCAGCCCGCAGGGACAGGGGGCTTCCTACGAGCAGTACTTC.